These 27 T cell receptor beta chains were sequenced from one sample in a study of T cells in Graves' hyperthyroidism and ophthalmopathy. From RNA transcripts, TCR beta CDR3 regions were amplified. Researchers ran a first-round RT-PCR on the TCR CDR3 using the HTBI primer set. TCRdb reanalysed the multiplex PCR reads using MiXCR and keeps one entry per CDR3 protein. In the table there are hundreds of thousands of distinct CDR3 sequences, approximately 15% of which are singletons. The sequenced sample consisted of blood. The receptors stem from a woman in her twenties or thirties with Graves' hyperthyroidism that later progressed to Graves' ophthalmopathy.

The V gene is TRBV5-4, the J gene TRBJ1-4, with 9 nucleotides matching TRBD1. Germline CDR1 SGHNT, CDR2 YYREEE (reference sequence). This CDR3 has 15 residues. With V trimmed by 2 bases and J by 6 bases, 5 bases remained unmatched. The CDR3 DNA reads TGTGCCAGCAGCTTTACAGGGGGCGGAGATGAAAAACTGTTTTTT. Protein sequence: CASSFTGGGDEKLFF.

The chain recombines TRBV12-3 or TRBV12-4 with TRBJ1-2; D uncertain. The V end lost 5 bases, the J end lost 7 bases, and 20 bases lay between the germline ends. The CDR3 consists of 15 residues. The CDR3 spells CASSPPGPTMSGYTF. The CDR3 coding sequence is TGTGCCAGCAGTCCTCCGGGTCCCACTATGAGTGGCTACACCTTC.

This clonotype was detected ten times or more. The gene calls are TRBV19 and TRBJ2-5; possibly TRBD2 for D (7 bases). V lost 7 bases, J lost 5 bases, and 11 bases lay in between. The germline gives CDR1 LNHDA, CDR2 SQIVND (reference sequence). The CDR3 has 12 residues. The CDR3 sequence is CASTGEGETQYF. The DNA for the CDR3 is TGTGCCAGTACAGGGGAGGGGGAGACCCAGTACTTC.

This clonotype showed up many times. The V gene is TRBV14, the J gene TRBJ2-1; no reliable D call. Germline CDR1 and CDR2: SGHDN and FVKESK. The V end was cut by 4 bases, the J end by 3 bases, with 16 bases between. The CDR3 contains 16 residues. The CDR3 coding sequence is TGTGCCAGCAGCCCCTTCGGAGTTAAGATCTACAATGAGCAGTTCTTC. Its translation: CASSPFGVKIYNEQFF.

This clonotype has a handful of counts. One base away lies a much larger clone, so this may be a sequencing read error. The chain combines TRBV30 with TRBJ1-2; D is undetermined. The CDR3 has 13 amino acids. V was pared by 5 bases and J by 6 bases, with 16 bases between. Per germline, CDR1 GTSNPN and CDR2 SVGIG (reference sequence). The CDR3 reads CAWWNSYGNGYTF. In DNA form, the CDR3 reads TGTGCCTGGTGGAACTCCTACGGAAATGGCTACACCTTC.

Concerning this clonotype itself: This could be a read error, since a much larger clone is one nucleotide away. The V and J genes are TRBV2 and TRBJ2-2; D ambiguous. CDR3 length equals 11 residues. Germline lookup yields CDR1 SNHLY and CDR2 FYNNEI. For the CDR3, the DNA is TGTGCCAACAGTGTTCCCGGGGAGCTGTTTTTT. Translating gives CANSVPGELFF.

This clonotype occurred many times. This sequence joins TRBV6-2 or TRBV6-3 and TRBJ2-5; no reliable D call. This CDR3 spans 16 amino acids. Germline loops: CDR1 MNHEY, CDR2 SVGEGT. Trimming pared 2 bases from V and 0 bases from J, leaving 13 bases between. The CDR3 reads CASSYPLDGNQETQYF. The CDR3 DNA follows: TGTGCCAGCAGTTACCCTTTGGACGGAAACCAAGAGACCCAGTACTTC.

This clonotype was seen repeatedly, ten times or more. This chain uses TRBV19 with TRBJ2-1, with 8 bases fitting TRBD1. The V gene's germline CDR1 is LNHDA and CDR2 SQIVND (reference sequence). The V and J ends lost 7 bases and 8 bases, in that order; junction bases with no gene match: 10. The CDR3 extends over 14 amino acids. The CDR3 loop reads CASKSQGARDEQFF. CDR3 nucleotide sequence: TGTGCCAGTAAATCCCAGGGGGCGCGGGATGAGCAGTTCTTC.

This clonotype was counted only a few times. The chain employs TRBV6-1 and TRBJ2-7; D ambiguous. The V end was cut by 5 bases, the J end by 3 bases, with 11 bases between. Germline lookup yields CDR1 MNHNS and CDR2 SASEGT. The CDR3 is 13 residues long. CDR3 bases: TGTGCCAGCAGTTGGGGTTTCAGCTACGAGCAGTACTTC. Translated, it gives CASSWGFSYEQYF.

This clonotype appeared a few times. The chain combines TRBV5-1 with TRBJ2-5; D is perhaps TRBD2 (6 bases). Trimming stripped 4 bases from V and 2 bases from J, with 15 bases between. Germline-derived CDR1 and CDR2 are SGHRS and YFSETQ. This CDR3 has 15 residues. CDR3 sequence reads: CASSRAGLGQETQYF. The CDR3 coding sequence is TGCGCCAGCAGCCGGGCGGGGTTGGGACAAGAGACCCAGTACTTC.

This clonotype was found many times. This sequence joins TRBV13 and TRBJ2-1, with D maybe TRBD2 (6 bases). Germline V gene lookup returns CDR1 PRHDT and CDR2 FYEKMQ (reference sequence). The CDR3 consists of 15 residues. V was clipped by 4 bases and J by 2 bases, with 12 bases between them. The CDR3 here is CASSSSAGPYNEQFF. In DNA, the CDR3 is TGTGCCAGCAGCTCCTCAGCGGGTCCCTACAATGAGCAGTTCTTC.

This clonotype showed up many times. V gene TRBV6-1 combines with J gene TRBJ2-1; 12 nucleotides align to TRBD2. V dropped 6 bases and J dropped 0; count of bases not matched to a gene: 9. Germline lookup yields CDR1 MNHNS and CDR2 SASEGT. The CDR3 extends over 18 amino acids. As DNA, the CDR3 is TGTGCCAGCAGAGCGGGACTAGCGGGTATGAGCTCCTACAATGAGCAGTTCTTC. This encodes CASRAGLAGMSSYNEQFF.

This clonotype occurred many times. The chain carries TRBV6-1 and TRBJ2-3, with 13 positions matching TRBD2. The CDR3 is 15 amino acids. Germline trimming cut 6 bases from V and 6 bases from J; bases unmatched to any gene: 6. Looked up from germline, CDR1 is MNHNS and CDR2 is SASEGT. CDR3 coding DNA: TGTGCCAGCAGGGGGACTAGCGGGACCTCGGATACGCAGTATTTT. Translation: CASRGTSGTSDTQYF.

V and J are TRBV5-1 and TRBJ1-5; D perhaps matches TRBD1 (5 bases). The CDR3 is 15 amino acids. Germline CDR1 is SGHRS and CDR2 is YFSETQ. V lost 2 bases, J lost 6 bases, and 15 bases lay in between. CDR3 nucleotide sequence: TGCGCCAGCAGCTTTGGGACTGCCGATAGTCAGCCCCAGCATTTT. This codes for CASSFGTADSQPQHF.

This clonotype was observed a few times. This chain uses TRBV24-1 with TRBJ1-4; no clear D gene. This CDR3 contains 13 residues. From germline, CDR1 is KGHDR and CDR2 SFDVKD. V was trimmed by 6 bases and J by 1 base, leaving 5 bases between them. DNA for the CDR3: TGTGCCACCAGTCTAGAAACTAATGAAAAACTGTTTTTT. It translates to CATSLETNEKLFF.

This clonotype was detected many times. This CDR3 reads CASRYRYPQETQYF. For the CDR3, the DNA is TGTGCCAGCAGATACAGGTACCCCCAAGAGACCCAGTACTTC. The V and J genes are TRBV7-9 and TRBJ2-5; weak D call: TRBD1 (5 bases). The V gene's germline CDR1 is SEHNR and CDR2 FQNEAQ (reference sequence). The germline V and J ends were trimmed by 6 bases and 1 base, with 12 bases remaining between them. The CDR3 has 14 residues.

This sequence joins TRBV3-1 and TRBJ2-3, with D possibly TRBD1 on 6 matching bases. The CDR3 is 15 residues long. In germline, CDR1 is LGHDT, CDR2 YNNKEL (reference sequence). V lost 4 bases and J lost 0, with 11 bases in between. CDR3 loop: CASSRVQGSTDTQYF. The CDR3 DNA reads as TGTGCCAGCAGCCGGGTACAGGGTAGCACAGATACGCAGTATTTT.

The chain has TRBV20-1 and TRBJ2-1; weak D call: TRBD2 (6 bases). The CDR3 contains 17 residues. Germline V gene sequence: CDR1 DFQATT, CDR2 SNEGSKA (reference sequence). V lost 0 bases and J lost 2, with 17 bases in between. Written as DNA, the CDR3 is TGCAGTGCTAGAGACCGGCTTGGAGCGGGTGCCTACAATGAGCAGTTCTTC. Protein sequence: CSARDRLGAGAYNEQFF.

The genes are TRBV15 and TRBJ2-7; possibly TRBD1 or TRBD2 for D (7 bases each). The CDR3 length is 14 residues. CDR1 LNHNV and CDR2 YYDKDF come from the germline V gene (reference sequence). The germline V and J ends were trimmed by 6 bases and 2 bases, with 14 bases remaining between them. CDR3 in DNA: TGTGCCACCAGTTTCAGGGGGGGACCCTACGAGCAGTACTTC. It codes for CATSFRGGPYEQYF.

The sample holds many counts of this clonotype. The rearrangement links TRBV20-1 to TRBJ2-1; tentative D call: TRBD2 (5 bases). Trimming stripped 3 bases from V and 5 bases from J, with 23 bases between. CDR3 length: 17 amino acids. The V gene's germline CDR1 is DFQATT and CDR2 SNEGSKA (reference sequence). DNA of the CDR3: TGCAGTGCTAGGGGAGATGGGGTAGGGCCTAGGGACAATGAGCAGTTCTTC. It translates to CSARGDGVGPRDNEQFF.

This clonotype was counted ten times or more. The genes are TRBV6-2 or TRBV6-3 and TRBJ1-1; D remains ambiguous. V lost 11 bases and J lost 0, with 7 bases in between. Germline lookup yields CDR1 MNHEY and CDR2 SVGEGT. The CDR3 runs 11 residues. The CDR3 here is CASLLNTEAFF. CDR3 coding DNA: TGTGCCTCCCTTTTGAACACTGAAGCTTTCTTT.

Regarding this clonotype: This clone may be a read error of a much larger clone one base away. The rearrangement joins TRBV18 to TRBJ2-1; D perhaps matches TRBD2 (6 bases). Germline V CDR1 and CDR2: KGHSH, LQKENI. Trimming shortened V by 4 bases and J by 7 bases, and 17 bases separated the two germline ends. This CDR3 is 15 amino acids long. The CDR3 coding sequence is TGTGCCAGCTCACTGACTGGGGCCCGGGGGAATGAGCAGTTCTTC. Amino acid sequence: CASSLTGARGNEQFF.

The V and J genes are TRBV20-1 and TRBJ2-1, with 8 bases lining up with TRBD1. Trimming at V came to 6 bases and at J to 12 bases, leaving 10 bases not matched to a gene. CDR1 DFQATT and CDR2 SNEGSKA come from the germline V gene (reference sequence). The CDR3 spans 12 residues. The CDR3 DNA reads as TGCAGTGCAAGACCCCTCGGGACAGGGCAGTTCTTC. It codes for CSARPLGTGQFF.

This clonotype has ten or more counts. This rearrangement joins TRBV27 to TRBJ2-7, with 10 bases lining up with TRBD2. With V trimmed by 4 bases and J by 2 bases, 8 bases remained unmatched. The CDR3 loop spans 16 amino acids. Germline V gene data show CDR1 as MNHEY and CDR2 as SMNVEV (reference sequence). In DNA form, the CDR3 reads TGTGCCAGCAGTTCCGGCAGCGGGAGGGCCCCCTACGAGCAGTACTTC. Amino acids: CASSSGSGRAPYEQYF.

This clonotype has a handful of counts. CDR3 DNA sequence: TGCAGCGTTGAAATGGGTTTTGAGACCCAGTACTTC. It encodes CSVEMGFETQYF. V is TRBV29-1 and J is TRBJ2-5; D is undetermined. The CDR3 loop spans 12 amino acids. CDR1 and CDR2 (germline): SQVTM, ANQGSEA. Trimming shortened V by 2 bases and J by 5 bases, and 9 bases separated the two germline ends.

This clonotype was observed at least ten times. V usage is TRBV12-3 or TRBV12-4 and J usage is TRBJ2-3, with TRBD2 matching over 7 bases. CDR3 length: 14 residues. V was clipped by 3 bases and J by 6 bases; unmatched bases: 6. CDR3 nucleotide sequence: TGTGCCAGCAGTTTCAACGCGGGAGCCGATACGCAGTATTTT. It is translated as CASSFNAGADTQYF.

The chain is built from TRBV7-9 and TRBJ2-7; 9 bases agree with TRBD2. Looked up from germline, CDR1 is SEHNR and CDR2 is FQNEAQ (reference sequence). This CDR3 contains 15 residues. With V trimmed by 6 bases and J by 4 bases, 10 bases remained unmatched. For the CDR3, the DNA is TGTGCCAGCAGACTTGGGACTAGCACAATGTACGAGCAGTACTTC. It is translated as CASRLGTSTMYEQYF.